Presented here are 27 T cell receptor beta chains from one specimen sequenced in a study of brain T cells in children with intractable seizures. Method: immunoSEQ multiplex PCR; TCRdb's copy keeps in-frame clones and lacks some. The sample carries about 22,000 clones, around 94% recorded once. The sample here was peripheral blood, taken at surgery. The receptor source for this set is a boy younger than 18 with focal cortical dysplasia and intractable seizures.

The chain is built from TRBV2 and TRBJ1-1, with 7 bases fitting TRBD1. The CDR3 runs 13 residues. V shed 4 bases and J 4 bases; nucleotides not matched to a gene: 3. The V gene's germline CDR1 is SNHLY and CDR2 FYNNEI. The CDR3 DNA reads TGTGCCAGCAGTGGCGACAGGGCCACTGAAGCTTTCTTT. This codes for CASSGDRATEAFF.

This sequence joins TRBV6-5 and TRBJ2-7; tentative D call: TRBD2 (5 bases). This CDR3 has 13 residues. Trimming took 4 bases from V and 2 from J, leaving 9 bases between them. Germline values: CDR1 MNHEY, CDR2 SVGAGI. The CDR3, as DNA: TGTGCCAGCAGTTCCAGAGGGACCTACGAGCAGTACGTC. It specifies CASSSRGTYEQYV.

The chain joins TRBV5-6 to TRBJ2-7, with D perhaps matching TRBD2 (5 bases). Between the trimmed V and J ends, which lost 4 bases and 9 bases, there was a span of 26 bases. The germline gives CDR1 SGHDT, CDR2 YYEEEE. This CDR3 spans 16 amino acids. The CDR3 DNA is TGTGCCAGCAGCCCCCGGAGGATGCGCAGGACTTTGACGCAGTACGTC. Its translation: CASSPRRMRRTLTQYV.

The chain employs TRBV11-2 and TRBJ2-7; D unclear. Germline CDR1 reads SGHAT; CDR2 reads FQNNGV. V lost 8 bases to trimming and J lost 2 bases, with 7 bases between them. CDR3 length: 11 amino acids. CDR3 protein: CASVTAYEQYF. CDR3 nucleotides: TGTGCCAGCGTTACCGCCTACGAGCAGTACTTC.

The chain combines TRBV2 with TRBJ1-2, with a weak D call TRBD1 (6 bases). This CDR3 has 16 residues. Trimming took off 2 bases at V and 4 bases at J, with 17 bases between the two ends. The germline CDR1 and CDR2 sequences are SNHLY and FYNNEI. The CDR3 bases are TGTGCCAGCAGTGAAAAGGGGGGCCGCGTAGGCTATGGCTACACCTTC. It yields the protein CASSEKGGRVGYGYTF.

The CDR3 DNA is TGCGCCAGCAGATTCCTAGCGGGGAACACCGGGGAGCTGTTTTTT. Protein sequence: CASRFLAGNTGELFF. The chain is built from TRBV5-1 and TRBJ2-2, with 8 nucleotides matching TRBD2. CDR3 size: 15 residues. V shed 5 bases, J shed 1 base, and the junction held 4 bases outside the gene matches. The germline V gene has CDR1 SGHRS and CDR2 YFSETQ.

This chain joins TRBV24-1 and TRBJ2-3; 9 positions agree with TRBD1. Germline CDR1 is KGHDR and CDR2 is SFDVKD. The CDR3 totals 21 residues. The V and J ends lost 4 bases and 0 bases, in that order; junction bases with no gene match: 19. The CDR3 sequence is CATSDQYYSGTGSSSTDTQYF. For the CDR3, the DNA is TGTGCCACCAGTGACCAATACTACTCCGGGACAGGGTCTTCTAGCACAGATACGCAGTATTTT.

The V gene is TRBV5-4, the J gene TRBJ2-2; 12 positions agree with TRBD2. CDR1 SGHNT and CDR2 YYREEE come from the germline V gene (reference sequence). The CDR3 runs 17 residues. The J segment lost 6 bases and the V segment lost 3 bases, leaving 9 bases of the junction unmatched. DNA for the CDR3: TGTGCCAGCAGCTCCAGCTTACTAGCGGGGGGTTCCGGGGAGCTGTTTTTT. This gives the protein CASSSSLLAGGSGELFF.

This sequence joins TRBV14 and TRBJ1-1; D ambiguous. Looked up from germline, CDR1 is SGHDN and CDR2 is FVKESK. This CDR3 has 15 amino acids. V was pared by 0 bases and J by 4 bases, with 12 bases between. CDR3 DNA: TGTGCCAGCAGCCAAGAGGCGACAAGGACCACTGAAGCTTTCTTT. The encoded protein is CASSQEATRTTEAFF.

This sequence joins TRBV7-9 and TRBJ1-2; the D gene is possibly TRBD1 (5 bases). This CDR3 is 13 amino acids long. Trimming took off 3 bases at V and 4 bases at J, with 9 bases between the two ends. CDR1 SEHNR and CDR2 FQNEAQ come from the germline V gene (reference sequence). The CDR3 sequence: CASSFGGSYGYTF. The CDR3 coding sequence is TGTGCCAGCAGCTTCGGGGGATCCTATGGCTACACCTTC.

The chain is built from TRBV5-1 and TRBJ1-1, with D perhaps TRBD1 (6 bases). V was cut by 3 bases and J by 3 bases, with 9 bases left in between. This CDR3 is 13 amino acids long. Germline values: CDR1 SGHRS, CDR2 YFSETQ. The CDR3 spells CASSYRVDTEAFF. The CDR3 bases are TGCGCCAGCAGCTACAGGGTTGACACTGAAGCTTTCTTT. Using reference TRBV5-1 and TRBJ1-1 for the parts outside the CDR3, the full variable domain is KAGVTQTPRYLIKTRGQQVTLSCSPISGHRSVSWYQQTPGQGLQFLFEYFSETQRNKGNFPGRFSGRQFSNSRSEMNVSTLELGDSALYLCASSYRVDTEAFFGQGTRLTVV.

This clone appeared once. The chain uses TRBV7-2 and TRBJ2-3, with D unresolved. Germline CDR1 is SGHTA and CDR2 is FQGNSA. V was clipped by 4 bases and J by 7 bases, with 9 bases between them. The CDR3 sequence is 12 residues long. DNA of the CDR3: TGTGCCAGCAGCTCCTCAAAATATACGCAGTATTTT. This codes for CASSSSKYTQYF.

This clone has a single count. The chain links TRBV2 to TRBJ1-3; D is unclear. The CDR3 length is 11 residues. Germline-derived CDR1 and CDR2 are SNHLY and FYNNEI. The V end was cut by 8 bases, the J end by 4 bases, with 6 bases between. CDR3 nucleotide sequence: TGTGCCAGCTCTGGAGGAAACACCATATATTTT. Amino acids: CASSGGNTIYF.

The CDR3 DNA reads as TGTGCCACCGGGGGGGGCAGCGAGGAGACCCAGTACTTC. This codes for CATGGGSEETQYF. The V call is TRBV24-1, the J call TRBJ2-5; a weak D match, TRBD2 (7 bases). The germline V and J ends were trimmed by 9 bases and 5 bases, with 15 bases remaining between them. The CDR3 loop spans 13 amino acids. Germline V gene lookup returns CDR1 KGHDR and CDR2 SFDVKD.

The chain recombines TRBV29-1 with TRBJ2-5; D gene uncertain. The length of the CDR3 is 12 residues. Looked up from germline, CDR1 is SQVTM and CDR2 is ANQGSEA. Trimming removed 3 bases at V and 5 bases at J, with 10 bases between. CDR3 DNA: TGCAGCGTTGACGACGTTTGGGAGACCCAGTACTTC. Protein: CSVDDVWETQYF. The full variable domain, its missing parts supplied by reference TRBV29-1 and TRBJ2-5, is SAVISQKPSRDICQRGTSLTIQCQVDSQVTMMFWYRQQPGQSLTLIATANQGSEATYESGFVIDKFPISRPNLTFSTLTVSNMSPEDSSIYLCSVDDVWETQYFGPGTRLLVL.

The chain recombines TRBV7-6 with TRBJ1-2; tentative D call: TRBD1 (6 bases). The length of the CDR3 is 12 residues. Trimming stripped 5 bases from V and 6 bases from J, with 10 bases between. CDR1 SGHVS and CDR2 FNYEAQ come from the germline V gene. CDR3 in DNA: TGTGCCAGCAGCACAGGGAGTAATGGCTACACCTTC. Its translation: CASSTGSNGYTF.

The V and J genes are TRBV11-1 and TRBJ1-1; 8 bases fit TRBD1. Trimming took 5 bases from V and 8 from J; bases not matched to a gene: 7. Germline values: CDR1 SGHAT, CDR2 FQDESV (reference sequence). There are 13 residues in the CDR3. CDR3 sequence reads: CASSPEDRVEAFF. The CDR3 DNA reads as TGTGCCAGCAGCCCAGAGGACAGGGTAGAAGCTTTCTTT.

The J gene is TRBJ2-2, the V gene TRBV6-5; D is perhaps TRBD2 (6 bases). Germline V lookup: CDR1 MNHEY, CDR2 SVGAGI. V was pared by 7 bases and J by 2 bases, with 11 bases between. This CDR3 has 14 amino acids. The CDR3 DNA follows: TGTGCCAGCACTCGGGGAGGAAACACCGGGGAGCTGTTTTTT. Its protein is CASTRGGNTGELFF.

This sequence joins TRBV4-1 and TRBJ1-3, with D perhaps matching TRBD1 (6 bases). CDR1 and CDR2 (germline): MGHRA, YSYEKL. V lost 0 bases to trimming and J lost 3 bases, with 9 bases between them. The CDR3 has 15 amino acids. The CDR3 here is CASSQDTGFGNTIYF. The CDR3 nucleotides read TGCGCCAGCAGCCAAGACACAGGGTTTGGAAACACCATATATTTT.

The chain uses TRBV11-1 and TRBJ2-7; TRBD2 matches 7 bases. V lost 6 bases and J lost 0; bases outside the gene matches: 11. CDR3 size: 16 residues. CDR1 and CDR2 from the germline V gene are SGHAT and FQDESV (reference sequence). This CDR3 reads CASSSDLAANSYEQYF. The CDR3 DNA reads TGTGCCAGCAGTTCAGATCTAGCGGCAAACTCCTACGAGCAGTACTTC.

This clone appeared a single time. This chain links TRBV5-8 with TRBJ1-5; 9 bases are shared with TRBD1. Germline V gene lookup returns CDR1 SGHTS and CDR2 YDEGEE. The CDR3 runs to 15 residues. The ends lost 3 bases at V and 6 bases at J; junction bases unmatched: 7. CDR3 nucleotide sequence: TGTGCCAGCAGCTCAGACAGGGGGATGCCTCAGCCCCAGCATTTT. Amino acid sequence: CASSSDRGMPQPQHF.

This chain links TRBV13 with TRBJ1-3, with TRBD1 matching 7 bases. With 5 bases clipped from V and 4 bases from J, the junction kept 5 bases outside the gene matches. CDR3 size: 14 residues. Germline lookup yields CDR1 PRHDT and CDR2 FYEKMQ (reference sequence). The CDR3 protein is CASSRTGAGNTIYF. The CDR3 bases are TGTGCCAGCAGCCGGACAGGCGCCGGAAACACCATATATTTT.

V and J are TRBV12-5 and TRBJ2-2; 10 bases fit TRBD2. The CDR3 consists of 19 residues. With 3 bases clipped from V and 0 bases from J, the junction kept 10 bases outside the gene matches. Germline CDR1 and CDR2: LGHNT and FRNRAP. The CDR3 reads CASGFLGASGRANTGELFF. CDR3 coding DNA: TGTGCTAGTGGTTTTCTGGGGGCTAGCGGGAGAGCGAACACCGGGGAGCTGTTTTTT.

This chain connects TRBV6-5 to TRBJ1-1, with D unclear. Germline CDR1 and CDR2: MNHEY and SVGAGI. The CDR3 runs 16 residues. Trimming removed 2 bases from V and 0 bases from J, with 13 bases in between. CDR3 sequence reads: CASSYPRATLNTEAFF. CDR3 sequence (DNA): TGTGCCAGCAGTTACCCGAGGGCGACTCTGAACACTGAAGCTTTCTTT.

The J gene is TRBJ2-1, the V gene TRBV3-1 (or the pseudogene TRBV3-2); 8 bases align to TRBD2. V was pared by 4 bases and J by 8 bases, with 13 bases of the junction left unmatched. The CDR3 has 16 residues. Germline assignment: CDR1 LGHDT and CDR2 YNNKEL (reference sequence). The CDR3 nucleotides read TGTGCCAGCAGCCCTTATCCCGGGAGGGCCATCGATGAGCAGTTCTTC. This encodes CASSPYPGRAIDEQFF.

This chain joins TRBV18 and TRBJ2-7, with D perhaps given as TRBD1 or TRBD2 (5 bases each). Trimming took 6 bases from V and 0 from J, leaving 9 bases between them. CDR1 and CDR2 (germline): KGHSH, LQKENI. CDR3 length equals 13 residues. The CDR3 DNA follows: TGTGCCAGCTCTCGGGACGCCTCCTACGAGCAGTACGTC. Encoded protein: CASSRDASYEQYV.

This rearrangement joins TRBV5-6 to TRBJ1-1, with D uncertain. This CDR3 spans 13 amino acids. The germline CDR1 and CDR2 sequences are SGHDT and YYEEEE. V was pared by 2 bases and J by 1 base, with 6 bases between. CDR3 loop: CASSFWGNTEAFF. The CDR3 DNA is TGTGCCAGCAGCTTTTGGGGGAACACTGAAGCTTTCTTT.